This TCR beta chain was obtained from a study of glioma-infiltrating T cells. Amplification of TCR alpha and beta CDR3 regions from RNA used iRepertoire nested multiplex PCR. TCRdb processed the multiplex PCR reads anew with MiXCR; each CDR3 protein has one entry. Of about 400,000 distinct CDR3 sequences in the sample, about two fifths were seen once. CDR1 is MNHEY, CDR2 SMNVEV, per germline (reference sequence). The CDR3 has 15 amino acids. The V and J ends lost 6 bases and 0 bases respectively, with 12 bases between them. This chain joins TRBV27 and TRBJ2-1; D not resolved. Sequencing was performed on glioma tissue, nonneoplastic brain tissue, or PBMCs (not recorded which). This clonotype was sampled from a human donor with low-grade glioma or glioblastoma, undergoing nonglioma brain surgery, or in good health (not recorded which). The CDR3 coding sequence is TGTGCCAGCAGCAACGATCTAAGCTCCTACAATGAGCAGTTCTTC. Amino acids: CASSNDLSSYNEQFF.